The sequence of this T cell receptor (beta chain) was determined in a study of blood T cells in healthy people across ages. Study-wide results and caveats: Not knowing donor CMV status may have confounded expanded clonotype changes.

Together with a sample-barcoded 5' primer, a J-beta primer mix was included in a second PCR lasting about 7 to 12 cycles. TCRdb ran MiXCR on the 5' RACE reads and lists one entry per CDR3 protein. This table has about 760,000 distinct CDR3 sequences, 45% to 70% appearing once. CDR3 length: 16 residues. The V gene's germline CDR1 is DFQATT and CDR2 SNEGSKA (reference sequence). Donors were healthy Caucasian individuals from Russia aged roughly 6 to 90. Isolation recovered at least 6.5 million PBMCs from every sample. In regard to this clonotype: Its antigen is not known. A read error may account for a junction end that differs from germline.

The gene calls are TRBV20-1 and TRBJ1-6, with no clear D. The origin of this receptor is a man aged 35 to 55 in good health. The specimen sequenced was blood. CDR3 residues: CSARLLQSSYNPPLHF. The CDR3 nucleotides are TGCAGTGCTAGGCTCCTTCAGAGCTCCTATAATCCACCCCTCCACTTT.